This TCR beta chain was captured by sequencing in a study of cytomegalovirus exposure and HLA in healthy donors. J lost 5 bases, V lost 7 bases, and 13 bases had no gene match. Germline CDR1 is MNHNS and CDR2 is SASEGT. CDR3 length: 15 residues. Amplification used 60 Vbeta primers and 13 Jbeta primers. Measured with immunoSEQ multiplex PCR; TCRdb has only the in-frame clones, and not every one. The sample records 200,000 to 250,000 clones, around four fifths being singletons. Source material: PBMCs. The V and J genes are TRBV6-1 and TRBJ2-5, with TRBD2 matching 7 bases. The TCR sequence derives from a man over 45 in good health and CMV-seronegative. DNA of the CDR3: TGTGCCAGCATCGGGGGAGGGACTCCAGGGGAGACCCAGTACTTC. This codes for CASIGGGTPGETQYF.